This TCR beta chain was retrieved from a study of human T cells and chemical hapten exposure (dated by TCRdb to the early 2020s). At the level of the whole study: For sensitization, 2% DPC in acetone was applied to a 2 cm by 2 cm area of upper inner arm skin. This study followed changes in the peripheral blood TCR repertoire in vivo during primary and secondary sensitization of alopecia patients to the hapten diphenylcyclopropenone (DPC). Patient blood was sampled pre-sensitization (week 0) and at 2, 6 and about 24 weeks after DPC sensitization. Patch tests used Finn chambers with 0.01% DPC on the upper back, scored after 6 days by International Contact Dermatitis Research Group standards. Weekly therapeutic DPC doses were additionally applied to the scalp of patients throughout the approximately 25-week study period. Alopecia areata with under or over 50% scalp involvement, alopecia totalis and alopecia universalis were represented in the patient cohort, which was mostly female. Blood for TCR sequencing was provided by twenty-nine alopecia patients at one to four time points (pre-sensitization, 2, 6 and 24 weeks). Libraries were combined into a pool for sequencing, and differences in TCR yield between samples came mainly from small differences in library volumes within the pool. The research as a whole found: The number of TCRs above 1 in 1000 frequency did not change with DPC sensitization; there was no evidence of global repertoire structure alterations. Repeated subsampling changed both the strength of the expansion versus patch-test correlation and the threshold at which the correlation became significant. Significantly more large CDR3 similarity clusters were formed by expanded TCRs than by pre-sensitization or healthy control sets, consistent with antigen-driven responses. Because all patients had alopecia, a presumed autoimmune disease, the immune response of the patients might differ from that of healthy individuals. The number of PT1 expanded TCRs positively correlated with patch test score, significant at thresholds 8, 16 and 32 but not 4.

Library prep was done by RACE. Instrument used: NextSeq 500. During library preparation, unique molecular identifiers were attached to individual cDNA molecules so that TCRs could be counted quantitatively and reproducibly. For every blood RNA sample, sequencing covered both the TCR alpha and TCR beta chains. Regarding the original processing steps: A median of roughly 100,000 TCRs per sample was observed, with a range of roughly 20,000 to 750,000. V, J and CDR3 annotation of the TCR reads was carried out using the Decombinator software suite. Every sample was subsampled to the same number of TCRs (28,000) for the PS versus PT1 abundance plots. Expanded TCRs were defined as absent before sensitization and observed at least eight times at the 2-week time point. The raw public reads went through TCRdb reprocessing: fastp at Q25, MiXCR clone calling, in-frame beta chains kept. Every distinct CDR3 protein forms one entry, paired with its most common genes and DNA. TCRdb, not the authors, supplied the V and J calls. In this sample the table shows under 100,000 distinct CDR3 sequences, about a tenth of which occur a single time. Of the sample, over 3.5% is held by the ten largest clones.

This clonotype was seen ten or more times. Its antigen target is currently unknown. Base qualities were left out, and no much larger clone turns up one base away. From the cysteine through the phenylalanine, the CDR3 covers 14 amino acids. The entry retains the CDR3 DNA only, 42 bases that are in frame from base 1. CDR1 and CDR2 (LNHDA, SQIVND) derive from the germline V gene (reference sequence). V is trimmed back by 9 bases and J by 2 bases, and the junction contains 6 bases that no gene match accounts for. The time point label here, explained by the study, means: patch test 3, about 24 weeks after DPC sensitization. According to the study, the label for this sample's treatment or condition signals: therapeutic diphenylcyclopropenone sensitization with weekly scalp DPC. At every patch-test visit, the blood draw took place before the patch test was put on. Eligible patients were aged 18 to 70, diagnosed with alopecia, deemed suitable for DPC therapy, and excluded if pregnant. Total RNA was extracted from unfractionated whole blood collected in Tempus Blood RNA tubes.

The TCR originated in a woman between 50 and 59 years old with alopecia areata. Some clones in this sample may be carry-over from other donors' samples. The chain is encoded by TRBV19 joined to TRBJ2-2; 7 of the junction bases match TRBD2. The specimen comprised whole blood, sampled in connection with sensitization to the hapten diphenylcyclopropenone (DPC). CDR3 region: CASQRLANTGELFF. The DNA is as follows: TGTGCCAGCCAGCGACTAGCTAACACCGGGGAGCTGTTTTTT.